A single sample gave rise to the 20 T cell receptor beta chains below, sequenced in a study of blood T cells in healthy people across ages. Then a second PCR, running roughly 7 to 11 cycles, was carried out with a sample-barcoded 5' primer and a J-beta primer mix. MiXCR, run by TCRdb on the 5' RACE reads, gives a single entry per CDR3 protein. The sample includes about 1.8 million distinct CDR3 sequences, about 50% of them seen just once. Material: blood. Receptors were obtained from a middle-aged woman in good health.

This clonotype came up a few times. The DNA of the CDR3 is TGCAGCGCCACGACAGGGGAGAGTGGCTACACCTTC. This sequence encodes CSATTGESGYTF. The chain uses TRBV29-1 and TRBJ1-2; 8 positions match TRBD1. CDR1 and CDR2 (germline): SQVTM, ANQGSEA. V trimming: 7 bases; J trimming: 7 bases; junction bases outside the gene matches: 8. This CDR3 region has 12 residues.

This clonotype was counted a few times. This chain joins TRBV28 and TRBJ2-7, with TRBD1 identical over 11 bases. CDR1 and CDR2 from the germline V gene are MDHEN and SYDVKM. The V gene end was trimmed by 5 bases and the J gene end by 4 bases; junction bases not matched to a gene: 7. This CDR3 contains 15 residues. For the CDR3, the DNA is TGTGCCAGCAGTACATGGACAGGGGGCGGGTACGAGCAGTACTTC. The encoded protein is CASSTWTGGGYEQYF.

This clonotype has a count of ten or more. J is TRBJ2-1 and V is TRBV24-1; TRBD2 agrees at 10 bases. CDR1 and CDR2 (germline): KGHDR, SFDVKD. The CDR3 spans 17 residues. V dropped 4 bases and J dropped 4; count of bases not matched to a gene: 9. CDR3 loop: CATSDQTLAGTYNEQFF. The CDR3 nucleotides read TGTGCCACCAGTGACCAGACACTAGCGGGGACTTACAATGAGCAGTTCTTC.

The rearrangement links TRBV11-2 to TRBJ2-3, with a weak D call TRBD1 (6 bases). The germline V and J ends were trimmed by 5 bases and 0 bases, with 18 bases remaining between them. CDR3 size: 17 residues. Germline loops: CDR1 SGHAT, CDR2 FQNNGV. CDR3 nucleotides: TGTGCCAGCAGCCCCGGGACACTCAACTTCAGCACAGATACGCAGTATTTT. Its protein is CASSPGTLNFSTDTQYF.

The V gene is TRBV15, the J gene TRBJ2-2; 7 bases are shared with TRBD1. The germline V gene encodes CDR1 LNHNV and CDR2 YYDKDF (reference sequence). The CDR3 runs 15 residues. Trimming took 9 bases from V and 2 from J; bases not matched to a gene: 9. CDR3 sequence: CATTRGQSNTGELFF. The CDR3 region has the DNA TGTGCCACGACTCGGGGACAGTCAAACACCGGGGAGCTGTTTTTT.

This chain links TRBV10-2 with TRBJ1-2, with 11 bases matching TRBD1. J was trimmed by 3 bases and V by 5 bases; bases with no gene match: 11. Germline values: CDR1 WSHSY, CDR2 SAAADI. The CDR3 consists of 17 residues. CDR3 DNA: TGCGCCAGCAGTTTAGGACAGGGGGCTTTTTGGGACTATGGCTACACCTTC. Its translation: CASSLGQGAFWDYGYTF.

The rearrangement links TRBV11-2 to TRBJ1-2, with TRBD1 matching over 12 bases. CDR1 is SGHAT, CDR2 FQNNGV, per germline. V shed 4 bases, J shed 0 bases, and the junction held 12 bases outside the gene matches. The CDR3 runs 19 residues. The CDR3 region has the DNA TGTGCCAGCAGCTCCAGACCCGCGGGACAGGGGGCGTCTAACTATGGCTACACCTTC. Its translation is CASSSRPAGQGASNYGYTF.

The gene calls are TRBV6-1 and TRBJ2-5; the D call may be TRBD1 or TRBD2 (5 bases each). CDR1 and CDR2 from the germline V gene are MNHNS and SASEGT. This CDR3 spans 14 amino acids. Trimming took 5 bases from V and 7 from J, leaving 17 bases between them. Here the CDR3 DNA reads TGTGCCAGCAGTCCTCGGGACCCTGAGGGGACCCAGTACTTC. Translation: CASSPRDPEGTQYF.

CDR3 bases: TGTGCCAGCAGTTACTGGACAGGGGATACGCAGTATTTT. This sequence encodes CASSYWTGDTQYF. V usage is TRBV6-5 and J usage is TRBJ2-3; 8 positions match TRBD1. This CDR3 has 13 residues. The trim removed 1 base at V and 6 bases at J, leaving 0 bases unmatched. Germline V lookup: CDR1 MNHEY, CDR2 SVGAGI.

This sequence joins TRBV7-2 and TRBJ1-6; TRBD1 matches at 7 bases. The germline CDR1 and CDR2 sequences are SGHTA and FQGNSA. J gave up 8 bases and V 4 bases, and 14 bases lay outside the gene matches. The CDR3 has 17 residues. The CDR3 coding sequence is TGTGCCAGCAGCTCGAAACCGGGACAGCCACGCCATTCACCCCTCCACTTT. It yields the protein CASSSKPGQPRHSPLHF. The variable domain in full, completed from reference TRBV7-2 and TRBJ1-6, reads GAGVSQSPSNKVTEKGKDVELRCDPISGHTALYWYRQSLGQGLEFLIYFQGNSAPDKSGLPSDRFSAERTGGSVSTLTIQRTQQEDSAVYLCASSSKPGQPRHSPLHFGNGTRLTVT.

Details on this clonotype: Sequence at one end of the junction differs from germline and may be a read error. The CDR3 sequence is CASSLGRIAYNEKFF. In DNA, the CDR3 is TGTGCCAGCAGTTTAGGGAGGATCGCGTACAATGAGAAGTTCTTC. The V and J genes are TRBV28 and TRBJ2-1, with D possibly being TRBD2 (6 bases). CDR1 MDHEN and CDR2 SYDVKM come from the germline V gene. This CDR3 region has 15 residues.

The CDR3 sequence: CATTSTGTGRNEQFF. For the CDR3, the DNA is TGTGCCACCACATCGACGGGGACAGGGAGGAATGAGCAGTTCTTC. This sequence joins TRBV24-1 and TRBJ2-7; 9 bases agree with TRBD1. The better agreement between TRBJ2-1 and the DNA end casts doubt on the J call. Looked up from germline, CDR1 is KGHDR and CDR2 is SFDVKD. The CDR3 consists of 15 residues.

The chain combines TRBV7-2 with TRBJ1-5; 7 nucleotides agree with TRBD1. The CDR3 has 17 amino acids. Trimming removed 4 bases from V and 0 bases from J; junction bases left unmatched: 9. Germline CDR1 reads SGHTA; CDR2 reads FQGNSA. CDR3 sequence: CASSSRVGTDSNQPQHF. The CDR3 coding sequence is TGTGCCAGCAGCTCGCGTGTCGGGACAGATAGCAATCAGCCCCAGCATTTT.

This chain joins TRBV2 and TRBJ2-3, with D unresolved. V lost 10 bases and J lost 5, with 16 bases in between. Germline V gene sequence: CDR1 SNHLY, CDR2 FYNNEI. The CDR3 runs to 13 residues. The CDR3 sequence: CAIFGSHGDTQYF. The CDR3 bases are TGTGCCATATTTGGGTCCCACGGAGATACGCAGTATTTT. The variable domain in full, completed from reference TRBV2 and TRBJ2-3, reads EPEVTQTPSHQVTQMGQEVILRCVPISNHLYFYWYRQILGQKVEFLVSFYNNEISEKSEIFDDQFSVERPDGSNFTLKIRSTKLEDSAMYFCAIFGSHGDTQYFGPGTRLTVL.

This clonotype was detected only a few times. V usage is TRBV5-1 and J usage is TRBJ2-6; D might be TRBD1 (6 bases). V was cut by 4 bases and J by 0 bases, with 11 bases left in between. This CDR3 is built from 16 residues. Germline loops: CDR1 SGHRS, CDR2 YFSETQ. CDR3 amino acids: CASSNGQISGANVLTF. In DNA form, the CDR3 reads TGCGCCAGCAGCAACGGACAGATCTCTGGGGCCAACGTCCTGACTTTC.

Regarding this clonotype: This may stem from a read error, because a much larger clone lies one nucleotide away. The gene calls are TRBV3-1 and TRBJ2-7; 11 nucleotides align to TRBD2. Germline V lookup: CDR1 LGHDT, CDR2 YNNKEL (reference sequence). With 4 bases clipped from V and 6 bases from J, the junction kept 5 bases outside the gene matches. This CDR3 comprises 14 residues. The CDR3 loop reads CASSPGTSGCEQYF. CDR3 in DNA: TGTGCCAGCAGCCCAGGGACTAGCGGCTGCGAGCAGTACTTC.

The chain links TRBV2 to TRBJ2-3; either TRBD1 or TRBD2 may supply D (5 bases each). The V gene lost 4 bases and the J gene lost 5 bases, with 25 bases spanning the gap. Germline loops: CDR1 SNHLY, CDR2 FYNNEI. The length of the CDR3 is 18 residues. The CDR3 loop is CASSAPVGTPVVEDTQYF. CDR3 in DNA: TGTGCCAGCAGTGCTCCCGTTGGGACCCCCGTGGTGGAAGATACGCAGTATTTT.

This clonotype was detected only a few times. The rearrangement joins TRBV12-3 or TRBV12-4 to TRBJ2-5; 8 bases are shared with TRBD1. This CDR3 spans 15 amino acids. V shed 6 bases and J 4 bases; nucleotides not matched to a gene: 10. CDR3 nucleotide sequence: TGTGCCAGCAGCAACCTACAGGGGGACGCAGAGACCCAGTACTTC. Translating gives CASSNLQGDAETQYF.

This sequence joins TRBV20-1 and TRBJ1-2; D is ambiguous. Germline-derived CDR1 and CDR2 are DFQATT and SNEGSKA (reference sequence). The V end was cut by 2 bases, the J end by 3 bases, with 10 bases between. CDR3 length equals 13 residues. The CDR3 coding sequence is TGCAGTGCTAGACCCTCAGGAGACTATGGCTACACCTTC. Translating gives CSARPSGDYGYTF.

V gene TRBV11-2 combines with J gene TRBJ2-5; TRBD1 aligns across 9 bases. V lost 5 bases to trimming and J lost 5 bases; unmatched junction nucleotides: 15. Germline V gene sequence: CDR1 SGHAT, CDR2 FQNNGV. This CDR3 has 17 residues. The CDR3 loop is CASSPWTGEEQTETQYF. The CDR3 nucleotides are TGTGCCAGCAGCCCTTGGACAGGGGAAGAGCAAACGGAGACCCAGTACTTC.